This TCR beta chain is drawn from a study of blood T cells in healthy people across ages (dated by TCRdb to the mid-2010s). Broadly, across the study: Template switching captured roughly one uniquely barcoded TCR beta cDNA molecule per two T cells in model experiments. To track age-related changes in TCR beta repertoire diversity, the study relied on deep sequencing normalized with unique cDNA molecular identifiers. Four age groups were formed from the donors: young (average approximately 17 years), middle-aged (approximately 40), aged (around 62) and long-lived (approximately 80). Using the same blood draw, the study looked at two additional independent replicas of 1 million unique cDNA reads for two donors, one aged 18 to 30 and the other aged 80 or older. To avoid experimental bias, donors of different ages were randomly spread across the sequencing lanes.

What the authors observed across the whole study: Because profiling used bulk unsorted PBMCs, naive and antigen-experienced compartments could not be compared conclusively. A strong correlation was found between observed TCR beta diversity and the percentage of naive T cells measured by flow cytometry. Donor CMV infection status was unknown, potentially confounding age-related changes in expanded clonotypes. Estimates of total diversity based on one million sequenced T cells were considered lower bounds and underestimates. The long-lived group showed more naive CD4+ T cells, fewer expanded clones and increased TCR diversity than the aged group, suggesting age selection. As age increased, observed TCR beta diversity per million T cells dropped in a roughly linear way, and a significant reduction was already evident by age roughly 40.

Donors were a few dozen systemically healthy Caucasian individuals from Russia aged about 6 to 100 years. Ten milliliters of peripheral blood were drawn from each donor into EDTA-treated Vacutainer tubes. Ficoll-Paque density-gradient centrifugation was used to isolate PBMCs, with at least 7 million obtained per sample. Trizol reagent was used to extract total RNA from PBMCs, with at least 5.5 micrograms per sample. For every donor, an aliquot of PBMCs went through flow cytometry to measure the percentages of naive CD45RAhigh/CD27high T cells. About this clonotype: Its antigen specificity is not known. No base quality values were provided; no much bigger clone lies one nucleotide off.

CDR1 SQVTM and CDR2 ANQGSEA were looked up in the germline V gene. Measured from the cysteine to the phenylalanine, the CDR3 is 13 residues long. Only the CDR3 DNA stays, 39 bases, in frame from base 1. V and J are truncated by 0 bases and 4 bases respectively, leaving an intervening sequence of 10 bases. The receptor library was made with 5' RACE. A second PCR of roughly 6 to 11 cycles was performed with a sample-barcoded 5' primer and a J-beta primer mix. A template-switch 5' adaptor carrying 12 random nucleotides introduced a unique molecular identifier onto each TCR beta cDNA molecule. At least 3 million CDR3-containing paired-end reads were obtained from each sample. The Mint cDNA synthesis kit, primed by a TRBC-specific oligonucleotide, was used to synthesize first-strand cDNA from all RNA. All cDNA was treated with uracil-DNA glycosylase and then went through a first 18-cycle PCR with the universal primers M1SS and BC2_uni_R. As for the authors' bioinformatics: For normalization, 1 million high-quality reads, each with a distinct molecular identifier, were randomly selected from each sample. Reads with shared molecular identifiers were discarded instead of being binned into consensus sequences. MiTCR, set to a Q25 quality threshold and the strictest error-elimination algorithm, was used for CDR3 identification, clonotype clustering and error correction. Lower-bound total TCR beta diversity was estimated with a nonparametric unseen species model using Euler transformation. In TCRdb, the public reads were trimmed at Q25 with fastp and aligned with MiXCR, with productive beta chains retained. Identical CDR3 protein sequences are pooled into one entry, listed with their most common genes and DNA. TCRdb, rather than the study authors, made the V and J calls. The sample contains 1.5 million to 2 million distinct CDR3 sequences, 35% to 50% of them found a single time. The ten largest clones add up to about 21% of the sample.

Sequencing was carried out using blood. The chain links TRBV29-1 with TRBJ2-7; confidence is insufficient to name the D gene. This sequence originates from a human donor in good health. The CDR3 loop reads CSVEDKQRYEQYF. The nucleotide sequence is TGCAGCGTTGAAGATAAACAGAGATACGAGCAGTACTTC.